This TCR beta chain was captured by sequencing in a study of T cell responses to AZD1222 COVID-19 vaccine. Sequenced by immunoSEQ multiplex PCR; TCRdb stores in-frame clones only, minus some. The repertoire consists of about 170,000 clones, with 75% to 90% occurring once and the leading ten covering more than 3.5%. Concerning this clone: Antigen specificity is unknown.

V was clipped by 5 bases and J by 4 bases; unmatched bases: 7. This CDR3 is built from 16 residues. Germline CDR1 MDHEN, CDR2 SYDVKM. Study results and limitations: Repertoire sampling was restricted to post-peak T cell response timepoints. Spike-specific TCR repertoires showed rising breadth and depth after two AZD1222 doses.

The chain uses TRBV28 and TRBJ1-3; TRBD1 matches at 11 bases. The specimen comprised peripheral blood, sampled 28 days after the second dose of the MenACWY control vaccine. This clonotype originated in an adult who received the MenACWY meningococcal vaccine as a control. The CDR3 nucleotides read TGTGCCAGCAGTCTACGGACAGGGGGCTCAGGAAACACCATATATTTT. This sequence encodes CASSLRTGGSGNTIYF. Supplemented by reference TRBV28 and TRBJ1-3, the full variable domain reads DVKVTQSSRYLVKRTGEKVFLECVQDMDHENMFWYRQDPGLGLRLIYFSYDVKMKEKGDIPEGYSVSREKKERFSLILESASTNQTSMYLCASSLRTGGSGNTIYFGEGSWLTVV.